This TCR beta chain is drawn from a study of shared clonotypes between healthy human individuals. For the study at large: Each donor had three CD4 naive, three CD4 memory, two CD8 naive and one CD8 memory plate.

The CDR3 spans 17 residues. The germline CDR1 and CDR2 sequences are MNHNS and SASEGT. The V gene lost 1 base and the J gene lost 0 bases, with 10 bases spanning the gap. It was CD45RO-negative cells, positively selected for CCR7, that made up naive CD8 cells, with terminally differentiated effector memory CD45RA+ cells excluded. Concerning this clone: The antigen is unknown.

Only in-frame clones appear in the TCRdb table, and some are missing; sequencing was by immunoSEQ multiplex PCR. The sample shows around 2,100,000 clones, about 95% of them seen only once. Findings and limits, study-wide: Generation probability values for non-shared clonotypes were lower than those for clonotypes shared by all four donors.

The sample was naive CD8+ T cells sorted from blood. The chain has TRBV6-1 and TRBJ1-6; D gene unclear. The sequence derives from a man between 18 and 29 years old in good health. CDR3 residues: CASSEEDWSSYNSPLHF. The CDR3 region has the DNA TGTGCCAGCAGTGAAGAAGATTGGAGCTCCTATAATTCACCCCTCCACTTT.